One sample yielded the 24 T cell receptor beta chains listed below, sequenced in a study of blood T cell repertoires in COVID-19. Clones were read by immunoSEQ multiplex PCR, and TCRdb kept only the in-frame ones, dropping some. The sample has 300,000 or so clones, 75% to 90% seen once. The specimen was peripheral blood. These receptors all stem from a woman aged 40 to 50 with acute or convalescent COVID-19.

The chain couples TRBV2 to TRBJ1-4, with D unresolved. This CDR3 has 11 residues. V was pared by 4 bases and J by 8 bases, with 5 bases between. Germline CDR1 reads SNHLY; CDR2 reads FYNNEI. CDR3 DNA sequence: TGTGCCAGCAGTGGAGGGGAAAAACTGTTTTTT. This encodes CASSGGEKLFF. Together with reference TRBV2 and TRBJ1-4, the CDR3 gives the full variable domain: EPEVTQTPSHQVTQMGQEVILRCVPISNHLYFYWYRQILGQKVEFLVSFYNNEISEKSEIFDDQFSVERPDGSNFTLKIRSTKLEDSAMYFCASSGGEKLFFGSGTQLSVL.

A few counts support this clone. V is TRBV5-1 and J is TRBJ1-2, with no clear D. The V end was cut by 1 base, the J end by 1 base, with 8 bases between. The germline gives CDR1 SGHRS, CDR2 YFSETQ. This CDR3 spans 14 amino acids. The CDR3 here is CASSLIASNYGYTF. The DNA of the CDR3 is TGCGCCAGCAGCTTGATCGCCAGTAACTATGGCTACACCTTC.

The rearrangement links TRBV18 to TRBJ2-7; D perhaps matches TRBD2 (7 bases). This CDR3 region has 18 residues. V gave up 3 bases and J gave up 2 bases, with 23 bases separating them. CDR1 is KGHSH and CDR2 is LQKENI in the germline V gene. The CDR3 sequence: CASSPAARGGGRTYEQYV. The CDR3 bases are TGTGCCAGCTCACCTGCTGCGAGGGGGGGCGGACGGACCTACGAGCAGTACGTC.

This sequence joins TRBV3-1 (or the pseudogene TRBV3-2) and TRBJ2-5; D might be TRBD1 (7 bases). V was clipped by 5 bases and J by 5 bases, with 15 bases between them. CDR1 is LGHDT, CDR2 YNNKEL, per germline (reference sequence). The CDR3 consists of 14 residues. The CDR3 region is CASSNRGGGETQYF. The CDR3 nucleotides are TGTGCCAGCAGCAACAGGGGTGGGGGGGAGACCCAGTACTTC.

This rearrangement joins TRBV6-1 to TRBJ1-6; maybe TRBD1 (6 bases). Trimming cost V 1 base and J 9 bases, with 10 bases left between them. Germline CDR1 and CDR2: MNHNS and SASEGT. The CDR3 spans 14 residues. The CDR3 region is CASSEGGRGSPLHF. In nucleotides, the CDR3 is TGTGCCAGCAGTGAAGGAGGCAGGGGTTCACCCCTCCACTTT.

The chain recombines TRBV4-1 with TRBJ2-5; tentatively, D is TRBD1 (6 bases). The V and J ends lost 0 bases and 7 bases respectively, with 15 bases between them. This CDR3 spans 15 amino acids. Looked up from germline, CDR1 is MGHRA and CDR2 is YSYEKL. The CDR3 DNA follows: TGCGCCAGCAGCCAAGATACTGTTAGGGGGAGGACCCAGTACTTC. Translating it yields CASSQDTVRGRTQYF.

The chain recombines TRBV2 with TRBJ2-2, with D possibly being TRBD2 (6 bases). V was shortened by 3 bases and J by 13 bases, with 15 bases between the two germline ends. CDR1 and CDR2 from the germline V gene are SNHLY and FYNNEI. This CDR3 is built from 13 residues. The CDR3 region is CASSEFRREGLFF. DNA for the CDR3: TGTGCCAGCAGTGAGTTCAGGCGGGAAGGGCTGTTTTTT.

The gene calls are TRBV30 and TRBJ1-4, with D unresolved. CDR1 is GTSNPN, CDR2 SVGIG, per germline (reference sequence). Trimming left V 5 bases short and J 8 bases short, with 9 bases between. The CDR3 has 11 residues. CDR3 bases: TGTGCCTGGGCCCCCGGGGAAAAACTGTTTTTT. This gives the protein CAWAPGEKLFF.

This chain uses TRBV12-3 or TRBV12-4 with TRBJ1-5; no firm D call. Trimming shortened V by 4 bases and J by 4 bases, and 8 bases separated the two germline ends. CDR3 size: 13 residues. The CDR3 nucleotides read TGTGCCAGCAGTTATAGCGTTAATCAGCCCCAGCATTTT. Protein sequence: CASSYSVNQPQHF.

This rearrangement joins TRBV25-1 to TRBJ1-5; possible D gene TRBD1, 5 bases. Germline V gives CDR1 MGHDK, CDR2 SYGVNS. CDR3 size: 14 residues. Trimming removed 6 bases from V and 2 bases from J, with 11 bases in between. The CDR3 spells CASSPGHGNQPQHF. CDR3 DNA: TGTGCCAGCAGCCCAGGGCACGGCAATCAGCCCCAGCATTTT.

The chain employs TRBV7-8 and TRBJ2-3; 8 bases fit TRBD2. V trimming: 3 bases; J trimming: 11 bases; junction bases outside the gene matches: 13. This CDR3 spans 15 amino acids. Germline V gene sequence: CDR1 SGHVS, CDR2 FQNEAQ. The CDR3: CASSFSEVGGAKQYF. In nucleotides, the CDR3 is TGTGCCAGCAGCTTTTCTGAGGTCGGGGGGGCCAAGCAGTATTTT. Together with reference TRBV7-8 and TRBJ2-3, the CDR3 gives the full variable domain: GAGVSQSPRYKVAKRGQDVALRCDPISGHVSLFWYQQALGQGPEFLTYFQNEAQLDKSGLPSDRFFAERPEGSVSTLKIQRTQQEDSAVYLCASSFSEVGGAKQYFGPGTRLTVL.

This clone has a handful of counts. The chain couples TRBV14 to TRBJ1-1; a possible D gene is TRBD1 (6 bases). The germline CDR1 and CDR2 sequences are SGHDN and FVKESK. CDR3 length equals 14 residues. Trimming shortened V by 0 bases and J by 9 bases, and 14 bases separated the two germline ends. The DNA for the CDR3 is TGTGCCAGCAGCCAAGATATCGGCAGGGGTAAAGCTTTCTTT. This gives the protein CASSQDIGRGKAFF. The variable domain in full, completed from reference TRBV14 and TRBJ1-1, reads EAGVTQFPSHSVIEKGQTVTLRCDPISGHDNLYWYRRVMGKEIKFLLHFVKESKQDESGMPNNRFLAERTGGTYSTLKVQPAELEDSGVYFCASSQDIGRGKAFFGQGTRLTVV.

The chain links TRBV9 to TRBJ2-3; 10 positions match TRBD2. The germline CDR1 and CDR2 sequences are SGDLS and YYNGEE. Trimming cost V 0 bases and J 5 bases; bases outside gene matches: 6. The CDR3 is 16 amino acids. The CDR3 sequence: CASSVAAGGPKDTQYF. The CDR3 nucleotides read TGTGCCAGCAGCGTAGCAGCGGGGGGGCCTAAAGATACGCAGTATTTT.

The genes are TRBV10-3 and TRBJ1-2, with a weak D call TRBD1 (5 bases). The germline V and J ends were trimmed by 3 bases and 5 bases, with 10 bases remaining between them. The CDR3 spans 13 residues. From germline, CDR1 is ENHRY and CDR2 SYGVKD. The CDR3 loop reads CAISDTGTYGYTF. DNA of the CDR3: TGTGCCATCAGTGACACAGGCACGTATGGCTACACCTTC.

The rearrangement joins TRBV29-1 to TRBJ2-1; 7 nucleotides match TRBD1. Germline CDR1 SQVTM, CDR2 ANQGSEA. The CDR3 contains 22 residues. V was pared by 5 bases and J by 0 bases, with 28 bases of the junction left unmatched. The CDR3 loop reads CSVLTGTVFVLGPTSSYNEQFF. CDR3 in DNA: TGCAGCGTTTTAACCGGGACAGTTTTTGTTTTGGGTCCCACAAGCTCCTACAATGAGCAGTTCTTC.

This chain uses TRBV27 with TRBJ1-2, with no clear D. Germline V gene sequence: CDR1 MNHEY, CDR2 SMNVEV (reference sequence). With 0 bases removed from V and 3 bases from J, the gap between germline ends came to 5 bases. This CDR3 comprises 13 residues. The CDR3 nucleotides are TGTGCCAGCAGTTTATCCTCCGACTATGGCTACACCTTC. It codes for CASSLSSDYGYTF.

CDR3 in DNA: TGTGCCAGCAGCGTAGGGAGCGGGGAACACTCCTACAATGAGCAGTTCTTC. Amino acids: CASSVGSGEHSYNEQFF. The genes are TRBV9 and TRBJ2-1; TRBD2 aligns across 7 bases. CDR1 and CDR2 (germline): SGDLS, YYNGEE. CDR3 length: 17 amino acids. Germline trimming cut 0 bases from V and 0 bases from J; bases unmatched to any gene: 6.

The CDR3, as DNA: TGCAGTGTTAGTTCGCGGGGTCAAGAGACCCAGTACTTC. This sequence encodes CSVSSRGQETQYF. This chain connects TRBV20-1 to TRBJ2-5; tentative D call: TRBD2 (6 bases). The V gene lost 7 bases and the J gene lost 2 bases, with 14 bases spanning the gap. This CDR3 comprises 13 residues. Germline-derived CDR1 and CDR2 are DFQATT and SNEGSKA (reference sequence).

The chain employs TRBV6-4 and TRBJ2-4; tentatively, D is TRBD2 (6 bases). Looked up from germline, CDR1 is MRHNA and CDR2 is SNTAGT. The CDR3 extends over 19 amino acids. The V and J ends lost 5 bases and 0 bases respectively, with 23 bases between them. The CDR3 sequence: CASSRGKAGEPGAKNIQYF. As DNA, the CDR3 is TGTGCCAGCAGTCGGGGGAAAGCGGGTGAGCCTGGAGCCAAAAACATTCAGTACTTC.

This sequence joins TRBV25-1 and TRBJ1-2; 9 bases map to TRBD1. The CDR3 has 14 residues. CDR1 is MGHDK and CDR2 is SYGVNS in the germline V gene. After removal of 6 bases from V and 5 bases from J, the junction contained 7 bases not matched to a gene. The CDR3 DNA follows: TGTGCCAGCAGGCCGCCGGGACAGGGTTATGGCTACACCTTC. The encoded protein is CASRPPGQGYGYTF.

The chain uses TRBV12-2 and TRBJ2-3; TRBD2, the table's D call, was not compared with the DNA. TRBV12-2 is a recognized pseudogene. This CDR3 is 20 amino acids long. The DNA for the CDR3 is TGTGCAAGTCGCTTAGATACCAAGCGGAGGCTATACTCTAGCACAGATACGCAGTATTTT. Translation gives CASRLDTKRRLYSSTDTQYF.

The V and J genes are TRBV29-1 and TRBJ1-1; D is perhaps TRBD1 (5 bases). The germline V and J ends were trimmed by 1 base and 4 bases, with 13 bases remaining between them. Germline V gene sequence: CDR1 SQVTM, CDR2 ANQGSEA. This CDR3 contains 14 residues. CDR3 amino acids: CSVEGVQGGTEAFF. CDR3 coding DNA: TGCAGCGTTGAAGGGGTTCAGGGTGGCACTGAAGCTTTCTTT.

The V and J genes are TRBV24-1 and TRBJ2-2; TRBD1 agrees at 8 bases. CDR3 length: 15 amino acids. After removal of 2 bases from V and 7 bases from J, the junction contained 5 bases not matched to a gene. The germline gives CDR1 KGHDR, CDR2 SFDVKD. The CDR3 sequence is CATSDSGTGGGELFF. The CDR3 region has the DNA TGTGCCACCAGTGATTCGGGCACAGGGGGCGGGGAGCTGTTTTTT.

J is TRBJ1-1 and V is TRBV18, with D unclear. The CDR3 sequence is 13 residues long. Trimming took 5 bases from V and 4 from J, leaving 11 bases between them. Looked up from germline, CDR1 is KGHSH and CDR2 is LQKENI. CDR3 region: CASSGREGTEAFF. CDR3 coding DNA: TGTGCCAGCTCAGGGAGGGAGGGCACTGAAGCTTTCTTT.